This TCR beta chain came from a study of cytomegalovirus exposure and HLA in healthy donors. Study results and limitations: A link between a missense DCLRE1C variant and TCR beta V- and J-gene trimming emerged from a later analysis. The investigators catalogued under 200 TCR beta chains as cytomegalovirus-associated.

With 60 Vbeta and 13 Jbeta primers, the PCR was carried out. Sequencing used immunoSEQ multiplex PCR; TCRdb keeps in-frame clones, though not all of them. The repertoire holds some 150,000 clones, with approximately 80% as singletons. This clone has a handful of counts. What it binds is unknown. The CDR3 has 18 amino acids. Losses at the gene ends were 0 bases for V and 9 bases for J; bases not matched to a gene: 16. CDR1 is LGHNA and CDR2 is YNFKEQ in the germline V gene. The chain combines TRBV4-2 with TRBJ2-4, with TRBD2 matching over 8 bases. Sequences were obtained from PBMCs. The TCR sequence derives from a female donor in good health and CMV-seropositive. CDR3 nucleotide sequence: TGTGCCAGCAGCCAAGAGATAGGGGCCAGGACTAGCTCTACCATTCAGTACTTC. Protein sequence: CASSQEIGARTSSTIQYF.